These 8 T cell receptor beta chains share one sample of origin, sequenced in a study of Ad26.COV2.S vaccination and SARS-CoV-2 variants. The protocol was immunoSEQ multiplex PCR, while the TCRdb copy is restricted to in-frame clones and leaves out a portion. Of a few hundred thousand clones listed, under 90% were seen once; the top ten hold around 7.3%. The treatment denotes: roughly 18 received Ad26.COV2.S at low or high dose, single or two shots; about 5 received placebo; per-sample allocation not given. After the first vaccine or placebo injection, samples were drawn on day 63. This material consisted of peripheral blood, taken in a trial of Ad26.COV2.S vaccine versus placebo. The receptors here all came from a person aged 18-65 years who received the Ad26.COV2.S COVID-19 vaccine or a placebo.

The genes are TRBV13 and TRBJ2-7; D is unresolved. Germline-derived CDR1 and CDR2 are PRHDT and FYEKMQ (reference sequence). CDR3 size: 11 residues. With 1 base removed from V and 6 bases from J, the gap between germline ends came to 4 bases. The chain's CDR3 is CASSLEAEQYF. The DNA for the CDR3 is TGTGCCAGCAGCTTAGAAGCCGAGCAGTACTTC.

V gene TRBV6-6 combines with J gene TRBJ2-3, with 12 nucleotides matching TRBD1. After removal of 5 bases from V and 5 bases from J, the junction contained 8 bases not matched to a gene. CDR1 is MNHNY and CDR2 is SVGAGI in the germline V gene (reference sequence). This CDR3 is 16 amino acids long. CDR3 coding DNA: TGTGCCAGCAGTCCGAGGGACAGGGGGCGTATAGATACGCAGTATTTT. Translated: CASSPRDRGRIDTQYF.

The chain uses TRBV10-1 and TRBJ2-3; D may be TRBD2 (5 bases). The CDR3 contains 15 residues. CDR1 is WNHNN and CDR2 is SYGVQD in the germline V gene (reference sequence). The V gene lost 6 bases and the J gene lost 0 bases, with 13 bases spanning the gap. The CDR3 nucleotides read TGCGCCAGCAGCCCAGACTGGACTAGCACAGATACGCAGTATTTT. Protein sequence: CASSPDWTSTDTQYF.

J is TRBJ2-2 and V is TRBV11-2, with D possibly TRBD2 on 6 matching bases. Per germline, CDR1 SGHAT and CDR2 FQNNGV. This CDR3 is 16 amino acids long. The V gene lost 1 base and the J gene lost 3 bases, with 12 bases spanning the gap. CDR3 nucleotides: TGTGCCAGCAGCTTAGCGGAGGGCCGTGACACCGGGGAGCTGTTTTTT. Its translation: CASSLAEGRDTGELFF.

The chain has TRBV12-1 and TRBJ2-7; the D call of TRBD2 is as the table states it, not checked on the DNA. TRBV12-1 is recorded as a pseudogene. The CDR3 loop spans 13 amino acids. The CDR3 bases are TGTGCCAGCAGCCCTCCGGGAGGGAGCGCGCAGTACTTC. Protein sequence: CASSPPGGSAQYF.

CDR3 protein: CAIREGWNTEAFF. CDR3 nucleotides: TGTGCCATCAGGGAGGGGTGGAACACTGAAGCTTTCTTT. V and J are TRBV10-3 and TRBJ1-1, with TRBD1 as a possible D gene (5 bases). The germline V gene has CDR1 ENHRY and CDR2 SYGVKD. The V gene lost 6 bases and the J gene lost 1 base, with 9 bases spanning the gap. The CDR3 contains 13 residues.

The J gene is TRBJ1-2, the V gene TRBV2, with D unresolved. The CDR3 contains 15 residues. Germline CDR1 SNHLY, CDR2 FYNNEI. V was pared by 2 bases and J by 4 bases, with 14 bases between. CDR3 bases: TGTGCCAGCAGTGAATTTTTAGGGATCGGCTATGGCTACACCTTC. As protein: CASSEFLGIGYGYTF.

The gene calls are TRBV6-6 and TRBJ2-7; no definite D call. The CDR3 covers 13 residues. The V end lost 5 bases, the J end lost 6 bases, and 14 bases lay between the germline ends. Germline V gives CDR1 MNHNY, CDR2 SVGAGI (reference sequence). CDR3 nucleotide sequence: TGTGCCAGCAGTCAGAACTTACGGAGCGAGCAGTACTTC. Its protein is CASSQNLRSEQYF.